The rows below give T cell receptor beta chains drawn from one sample of a study of blood T cell repertoires in COVID-19. The method was immunoSEQ multiplex PCR; TCRdb's version includes in-frame clones alone and lacks a portion of them. The sample gives under 200,000 clones, around 83% of which show up once; less than 2% is in the top ten. What was sequenced was peripheral blood. The receptors derive from a human donor in a cohort sampled during active COVID-19. CDR3s leave out the opening cysteine and the closing phenylalanine or tryptophan. Each record gives: D gene, V gene, clone size, CDR3 protein. The D gene is left open where the match is weak. Size is stated for part of the rows, as once, few or many counts, or as a class when the clone is expanded.

TRBD1,TRBV9,NA,ASSSSPDRFNTIY
NA,TRBV24-1,NA,ATQGSIDYEQY
NA,TRBV27,many,ASSLGLGSGYT
NA,TRBV9,NA,ASSVEPGGNSPLH
TRBD1,TRBV28,NA,ASSSYRGSLEGANVLT
TRBD2,TRBV2,NA,ASRSTSGTYNEQF
TRBD2,TRBV9,NA,ASSLGRTSGARTYEQY
NA,TRBV12-3/TRBV12-4,NA,ASSLARGYT
TRBD2,TRBV7-3,NA,ASSLKGGSGYEQY
NA,TRBV4-3,NA,ASSQSPTGLDYEQY
NA,TRBV25-1,NA,ASSDQYRVNEQY
TRBD2,TRBV18,NA,ASSPPGGRTRVYNEQF
NA,TRBV10-3,NA,AINPGSYGYT
NA,TRBV28,NA,ASCETGSYEQY
TRBD1,TRBV7-8,NA,ASSIPQGAQNEQY
NA,TRBV9,NA,ASSVEPTRSEQY
TRBD1,TRBV28,NA,ASSLGTGGRGNQPQH
NA,TRBV4-3,NA,ASSQDGTVNSPLH
TRBD1,TRBV7-2,NA,ASSPGQGAGNQPQH
NA,TRBV7-9,NA,ASSLAFGGLRRHYEQY
NA,TRBV23-1,NA,ASSQPTDSSDTEAF
TRBD1,TRBV27,NA,ASSHDRGVSNEKLF
TRBD1,TRBV10-3,NA,AISEGDRGLLEQY
NA,TRBV12-3/TRBV12-4,NA,ASSPGGGTEAF
TRBD1,TRBV27,NA,ASSPLTGAGAEAF
NA,TRBV29-1,NA,SATSGNEQF
TRBD1,TRBV5-6,NA,ASSRTGGRDTEAF
TRBD1,TRBV6-2/TRBV6-3,once,ASSRDSSAYEQY
NA,TRBV9,NA,ASSALDGYT
TRBD2,TRBV6-6,NA,ASSAQTGGLAGSSYNEQF
TRBD2,TRBV11-1,NA,ASSSGLAGSYEQY
NA,TRBV24-1,once,ATSDPRGEQY
TRBD1,TRBV27,NA,ASSLGGRGFQPQH
NA,TRBV6-5,NA,ASRHFRGGDTEAF
TRBD2,TRBV24-1,NA,ATSRASGGTDTQY
TRBD2,TRBV15,NA,ATSRDLGGGPGPLTSYEQY
TRBD2,TRBV4-3,few,ASRREGLTGELF
NA,TRBV6-5,NA,ASSYSSGTGANVLT
TRBD1,TRBV10-3,NA,AISRDRAGMNTEAF
NA,TRBV3-1/TRBV3-2,NA,ASSLGLNNQPQH
NA,TRBV20-1,NA,SASQGSQPQH
NA,TRBV4-2,NA,ASSQVQVSSYNEQF
NA,TRBV19,NA,ASSQQGDQETQY
NA,TRBV28,NA,ASSQHRESSGANVLT
NA,TRBV5-1,NA,ASSLPGSGNTIY
NA,TRBV7-9,NA,ASSPSDARKF